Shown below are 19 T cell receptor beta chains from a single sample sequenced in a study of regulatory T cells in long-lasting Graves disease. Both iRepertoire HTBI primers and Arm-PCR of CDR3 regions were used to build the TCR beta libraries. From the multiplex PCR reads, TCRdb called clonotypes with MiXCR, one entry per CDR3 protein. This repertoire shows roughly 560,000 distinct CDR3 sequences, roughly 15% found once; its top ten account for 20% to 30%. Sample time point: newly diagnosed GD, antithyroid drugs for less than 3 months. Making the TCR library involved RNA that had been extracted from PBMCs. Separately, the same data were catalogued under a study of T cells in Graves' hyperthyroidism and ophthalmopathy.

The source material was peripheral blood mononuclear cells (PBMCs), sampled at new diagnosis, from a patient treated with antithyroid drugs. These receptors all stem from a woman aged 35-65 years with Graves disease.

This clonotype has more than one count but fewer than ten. The CDR3, as DNA: TGCGCCAGCAGCCGCGCCGCTAGCTACGAGCAGTACTTC. It encodes CASSRAASYEQYF. This chain connects TRBV4-1 to TRBJ2-7; D unclear. Looked up from germline, CDR1 is MGHRA and CDR2 is YSYEKL. The CDR3 covers 13 residues. Trimming removed 4 bases at V and 3 bases at J, with 10 bases between.

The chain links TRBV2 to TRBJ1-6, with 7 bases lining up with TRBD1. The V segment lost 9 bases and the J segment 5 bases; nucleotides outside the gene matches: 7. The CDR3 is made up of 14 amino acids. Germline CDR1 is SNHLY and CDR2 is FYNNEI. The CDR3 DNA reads TGTGCCAGTCGACAGGGACCCGATAATTCACCCCTCCACTTT. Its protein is CASRQGPDNSPLHF. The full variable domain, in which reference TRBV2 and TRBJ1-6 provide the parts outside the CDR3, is EPEVTQTPSHQVTQMGQEVILRCVPISNHLYFYWYRQILGQKVEFLVSFYNNEISEKSEIFDDQFSVERPDGSNFTLKIRSTKLEDSAMYFCASRQGPDNSPLHFGNGTRLTVT.

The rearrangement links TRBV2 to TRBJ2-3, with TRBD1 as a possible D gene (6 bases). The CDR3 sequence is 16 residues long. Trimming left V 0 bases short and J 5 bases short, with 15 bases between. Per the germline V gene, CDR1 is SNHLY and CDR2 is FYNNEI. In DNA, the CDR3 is TGTGCCAGCAGTGAAGCTAGGGGGTATTACGAAGATACGCAGTATTTT. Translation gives CASSEARGYYEDTQYF. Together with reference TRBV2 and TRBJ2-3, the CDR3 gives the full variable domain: EPEVTQTPSHQVTQMGQEVILRCVPISNHLYFYWYRQILGQKVEFLVSFYNNEISEKSEIFDDQFSVERPDGSNFTLKIRSTKLEDSAMYFCASSEARGYYEDTQYFGPGTRLTVL.

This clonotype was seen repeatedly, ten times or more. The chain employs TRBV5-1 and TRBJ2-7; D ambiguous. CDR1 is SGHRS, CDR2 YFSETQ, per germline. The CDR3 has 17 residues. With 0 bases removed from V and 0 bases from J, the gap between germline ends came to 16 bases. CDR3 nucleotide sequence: TGCGCCAGCAGCTTGGCTCCCCAGGCGGTCAGCTCCTACGAGCAGTACTTC. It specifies CASSLAPQAVSSYEQYF.

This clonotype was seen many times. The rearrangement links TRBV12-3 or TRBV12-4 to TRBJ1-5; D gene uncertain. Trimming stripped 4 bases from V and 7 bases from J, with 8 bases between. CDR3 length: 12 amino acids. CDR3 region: CASSSLRQPQHF. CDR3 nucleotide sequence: TGTGCCAGCAGTTCCCTGCGCCAGCCCCAGCATTTT.

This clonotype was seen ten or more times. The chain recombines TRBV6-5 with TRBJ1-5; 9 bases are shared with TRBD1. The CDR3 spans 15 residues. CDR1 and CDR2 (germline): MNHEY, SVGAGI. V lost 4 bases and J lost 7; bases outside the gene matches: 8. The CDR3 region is CASSSGTGLSQPQHF. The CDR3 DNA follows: TGTGCCAGCAGTTCCGGGACAGGGTTAAGCCAGCCCCAGCATTTT.

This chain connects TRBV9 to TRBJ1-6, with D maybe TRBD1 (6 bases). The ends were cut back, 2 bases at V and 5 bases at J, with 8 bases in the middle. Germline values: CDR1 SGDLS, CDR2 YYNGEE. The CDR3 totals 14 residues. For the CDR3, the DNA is TGTGCCAGCAGCGTCAGACAGGATAATTCACCCCTCCACTTT. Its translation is CASSVRQDNSPLHF.

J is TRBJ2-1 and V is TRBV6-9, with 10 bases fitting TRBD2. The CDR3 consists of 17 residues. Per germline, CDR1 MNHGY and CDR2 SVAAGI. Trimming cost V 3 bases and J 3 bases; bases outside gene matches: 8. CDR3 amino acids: CASSYSALAGVYNEQFF. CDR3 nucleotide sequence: TGTGCCAGCAGTTACTCCGCGCTAGCGGGGGTCTACAATGAGCAGTTCTTC.

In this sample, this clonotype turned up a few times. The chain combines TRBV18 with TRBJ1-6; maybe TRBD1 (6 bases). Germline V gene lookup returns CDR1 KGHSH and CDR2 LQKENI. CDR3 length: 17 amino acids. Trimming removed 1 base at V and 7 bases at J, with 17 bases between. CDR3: CASSPLPLTGFNSPLHF. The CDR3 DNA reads TGTGCCAGCTCACCACTCCCACTGACAGGCTTCAATTCACCCCTCCACTTT.

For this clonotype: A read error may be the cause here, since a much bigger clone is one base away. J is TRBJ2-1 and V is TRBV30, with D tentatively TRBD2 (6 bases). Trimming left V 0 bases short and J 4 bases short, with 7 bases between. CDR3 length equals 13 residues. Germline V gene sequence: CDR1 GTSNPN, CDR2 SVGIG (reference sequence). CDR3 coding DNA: TGTGCCTGGAGTGTGGCGGGGTACAATGAGCAGTTCTTC. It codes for CAWSVAGYNEQFF.

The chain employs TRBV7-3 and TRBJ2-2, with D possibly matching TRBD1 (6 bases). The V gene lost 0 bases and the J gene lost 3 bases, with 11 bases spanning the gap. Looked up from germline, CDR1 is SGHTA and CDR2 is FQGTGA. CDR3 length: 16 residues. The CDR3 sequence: CASSLTGTSYTGELFF. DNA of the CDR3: TGTGCCAGCAGCTTAACCGGGACAAGCTACACCGGGGAGCTGTTTTTT.

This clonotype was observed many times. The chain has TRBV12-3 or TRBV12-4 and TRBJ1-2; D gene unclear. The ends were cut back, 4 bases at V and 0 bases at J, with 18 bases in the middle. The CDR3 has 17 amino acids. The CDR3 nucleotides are TGTGCCAGCAGTTGGGAGTCGGGAAGGGCACCTAACTATGGCTACACCTTC. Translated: CASSWESGRAPNYGYTF.

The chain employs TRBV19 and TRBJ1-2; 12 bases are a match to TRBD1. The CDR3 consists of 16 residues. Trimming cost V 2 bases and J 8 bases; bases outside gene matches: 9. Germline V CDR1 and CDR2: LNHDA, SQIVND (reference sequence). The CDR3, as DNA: TGTGCCAGTAGTATACCGGGACAGGGGGCTTGGACCGGCTACACCTTC. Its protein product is CASSIPGQGAWTGYTF.

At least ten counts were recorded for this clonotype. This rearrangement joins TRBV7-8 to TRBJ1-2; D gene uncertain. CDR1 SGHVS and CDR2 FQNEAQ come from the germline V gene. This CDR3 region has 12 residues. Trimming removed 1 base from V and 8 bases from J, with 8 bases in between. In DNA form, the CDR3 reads TGTGCCAGCAGCTTAGTTAGAGGAGGCTACACCTTC. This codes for CASSLVRGGYTF.

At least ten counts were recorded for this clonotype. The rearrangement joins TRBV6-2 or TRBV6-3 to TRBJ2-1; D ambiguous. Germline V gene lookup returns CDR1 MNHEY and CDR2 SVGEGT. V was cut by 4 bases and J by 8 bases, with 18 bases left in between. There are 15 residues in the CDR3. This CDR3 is CASSLRPARLDEQFF. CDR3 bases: TGTGCCAGCAGTTTGCGACCGGCTCGCTTGGATGAGCAGTTCTTC.

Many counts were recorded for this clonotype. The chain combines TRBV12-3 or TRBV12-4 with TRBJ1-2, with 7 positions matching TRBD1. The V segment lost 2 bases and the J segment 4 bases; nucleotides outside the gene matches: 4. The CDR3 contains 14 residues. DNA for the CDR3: TGTGCCAGCAGTTTAAAGGGGGCTAGCTATGGCTACACCTTC. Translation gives CASSLKGASYGYTF.

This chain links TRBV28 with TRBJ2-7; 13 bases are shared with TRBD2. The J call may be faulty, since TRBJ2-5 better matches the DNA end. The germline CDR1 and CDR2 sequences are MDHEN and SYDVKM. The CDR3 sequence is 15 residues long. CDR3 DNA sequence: TGTGCCAGCAGTATACTAGCGGGGGGGCCAAAGACCCAGTACTTC. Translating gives CASSILAGGPKTQYF.

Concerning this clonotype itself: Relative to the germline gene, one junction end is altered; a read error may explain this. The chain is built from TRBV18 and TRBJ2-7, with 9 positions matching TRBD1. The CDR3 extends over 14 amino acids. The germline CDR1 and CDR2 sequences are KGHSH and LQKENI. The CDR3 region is CAGSPRGQGYEQYF. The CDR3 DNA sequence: TGTGCCGGCTCACCACGGGGACAGGGTTACGAGCAGTACTTC.

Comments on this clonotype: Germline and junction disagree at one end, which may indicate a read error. CDR3 sequence (DNA): TGTGCCAGCAGCTTGTACAATGGGCAGTTCTTC. Translated: CASSLYNGQFF. The chain employs TRBV5-5 and TRBJ2-1; D is undetermined. CDR1 and CDR2 from the germline V gene are SGHKS and YYEKEE (reference sequence). This CDR3 has 11 amino acids. The complete variable domain, with remaining parts taken from reference TRBV5-5 and TRBJ2-1, reads DAGVTQSPTHLIKTRGQQVTLRCSPISGHKSVSWYQQVLGQGPQFIFQYYEKEERGRGNFPDRFSARQFPNYSSELNVNALLLGDSALYLCASSLYNGQFFGPGTRLTVL.